The clone carrying this T cell receptor (beta chain) was detected only a few times. V lost 6 bases and J lost 2, with 14 bases in between. Germline V gives CDR1 MNHEY, CDR2 SMNVEV (reference sequence). The CDR3 sequence is 15 residues long. TCRdb re-analysed the 5' RACE reads in MiXCR, keeping a single row per CDR3 protein. Among approximately 200,000 distinct CDR3 sequences listed, roughly 13% were seen once. The sample originates from a study of CD8 T cells in ankylosing spondylitis. The sequencing sample was made of blood, either unsorted or a sorted T cell fraction (not recorded which). The TCR sequence derives from a male donor with ankylosing spondylitis or in good health (not recorded which). The chain employs TRBV27 and TRBJ2-1, with D maybe TRBD2 (6 bases). The CDR3 region is CASSPGVLTYNEQFF. The DNA for the CDR3 is TGTGCCAGCAGCCCGGGGGTCTTAACCTACAATGAGCAGTTCTTC.